This TCR beta chain was retrieved from a study of cytomegalovirus exposure and HLA in healthy donors (dated by TCRdb to about 2017). Background for the entire study: In an earlier analysis of around 540 of the donors, around 290 Gb of sequence data and 117 million unique TCR beta sequences from roughly 190 million T cells were reported. Typing coverage varied by locus: roughly 629-640 donors for A, B, C, DRB1 and DQB1; approximately 500 for DQA1; some 610 for DPA1; about 450 for DPB1. All discovery cohort repertoires had been generated on a single sequencing platform. Several DR-DQ haplotypes were handled as single units for association and clustering because linkage in the cohort was strong. HLA typing covered class I and class II loci at four-digit resolution. Donor age, sex, ethnicity and CMV serostatus were compiled together with the repertoire data. The study used immunosequencing to profile the T cell repertoires of 670 or so subjects and linked those repertoires to cytomegalovirus serostatus. The study aimed to test whether signatures of past pathogen exposure could be identified by cataloging public T cell receptors. About 300 gigabases of sequencing data and about 92 million unique TCR sequences made up an early release that covered several hundred HLA-typed donors. In a later genetic analysis, genome-wide SNP genotypes for about three fifths of the 666 donors were used, and that subset was treated as a discovery cohort. An earlier analysis of some 500 of the donors used high-throughput TCR beta sequencing to judge whether each TCR beta V gene segment behaved as functional or pseudogenic. In addition to the first cohort of around 670 subjects, a separate validation cohort of 120 different subjects was used. Among the roughly 370 genotyped donors, roughly 80% belonged to the genetic ancestry cluster associated with self-reported Caucasian donors. Among about 370 genotyped donors of the cohort, an average of approximately 240,000 unique TCR beta nucleotide sequences was sequenced per donor, of which 15% to 20% were non-productive. High-throughput TCR immunosequencing, statistical association of individual TCRs with disease status, and machine learning were combined to predict cytomegalovirus infection status. To study patterns of TCR occurrence, a later analysis re-analyzed previously published TCR beta repertoires from 500 to 850 donors and added high-resolution HLA genotyping. Rather than drawing on any new phenotypic data, the later analysis identified candidate immune exposures from TCR beta sequences and the way those sequences occurred across donors. The paper as a whole reports these results and caveats: In a later analysis, the rate of TCR association differed among HLA loci, with DRB1 alleles having the most associated TCRs and HLA-C alleles having the fewest. Correlated functional status among segregating V segments might reflect linkage disequilibrium, but an unknown experimental factor could not be ruled out. In a later analysis, around 15,000 TCR beta sequences were associated with specific HLA alleles at a false discovery rate of 0.05. A few of the identified cytomegalovirus-associated TCR beta chains were confirmed in vitro to be specific for cytomegalovirus antigens. Strong co-occurrence of HLA alleles, especially DR and DQ, made assigning TCR associations to individual alleles difficult. According to the authors, the approach could potentially be generalized to other disease states and immunological phenotypes. Most TCR sequences were seen in very few donors, while some public TCRs were found in many individuals. Presence/absence analyses assumed roughly uniform sequencing depth across donors, an assumption that may not hold. Because HLA typing was missing for some donors at each locus, association tests included only the typed subset. A cluster of highly shared sequence variants was judged likely to represent a technical artifact of the sequencing pipeline. According to a later analysis, parvovirus B19, influenza, CMV and Epstein-Barr virus appeared linked to several top co-occurrence clusters. Cytomegalovirus status was reported to be diagnosed by the classifier with high specificity and sensitivity in both the original and validation cohorts. An earlier analysis of roughly 570 of the donors showed that most TCR beta V segments appeared in productive rearrangements either about 90% or about 30% of the time, which broadly matched IMGT annotations. According to a later genetic analysis, donors in an Asian-associated ancestry cluster had fewer N-insertions in productive TCRs than the approximately 650-donor mean. Most CMV-associated TCR beta chains appeared to be HLA-restricted in a later analysis, and the HLA associations seemed to be driven largely by CMV exposure. An association between a missense DCLRE1C variant and V-gene and J-gene trimming of TCR beta chains was found in a later genetic analysis and replicated in an independent cohort. A further reported finding was that TCR beta sequences accurately predicted the HLA-A and HLA-B alleles for most subjects in the first cohort. In this cohort, only TCR beta chains were sequenced, and detectable features were limited by the absence of alpha or paired-chain data. Because counts were too low, approximately 18 rarely observed V segments, including chromosome 9 orphons, were excluded from the earlier analysis of 587 of the donors. The only immune exposure information available for the cohort was CMV serostatus. The study gave a list of under 200 TCR beta chains associated with cytomegalovirus. A later analysis found that HLA-associated TCR beta chains were more clonally expanded and had lower generation probabilities than equally common non-associated chains. Some IMGT-functional V segments, including TRBV6-2 and TRBV6-3, could not be distinguished by the 87-base-pair reads and were therefore excluded.

Libraries were built with the immunoSEQ multiplex PCR assay. The multiplex PCR relied on a mix of 60 forward primers for TCR Vbeta segments and 13 reverse primers for TCR Jbeta segments. The CDR3 region of rearranged TCR beta genes was amplified from genomic DNA by a multiplex PCR assay. The Illumina HiSeq System was used to sequence the amplified TCR beta libraries as 87-base-pair reads. The paper's processing steps were these. Across the 666 repertoires, a later analysis counted approximately 83 million unique TCR beta chains, some 11 million of which were shared by at least two donors. Raw reads were error-corrected and collapsed into unique sequences with a nearest-neighbor algorithm that merged closely related sequences to remove PCR and sequencing errors. CDR3 sequences were aligned to IMGT reference sequences to assign V, D and J gene segments. Each retained sequence needed at least a six-nucleotide match to both a V gene segment and a J gene segment. A rearrangement counted as productive if the CDR3 had no stop codons and remained in frame with V and J, and every other rearrangement counted as non-productive. CDR3 was defined according to IMGT convention as the region running from the second conserved V-encoded cysteine to the conserved J-encoded phenylalanine. Sequences without an unambiguous match to a single V gene segment were excluded from the earlier analysis of approximately 560 of the donors. An earlier analysis of a few hundred of the donors classified V segments as functional when productive rearrangements were above 56.7% and as segregating when the standard deviation between donors was above 5%. A statistical classification framework was developed to diagnose cytomegalovirus status using the catalog of TCR beta chain sequences. A later analysis assigned V and J genes by comparing TCR nucleotide sequences with IMGT/GENE-DB human TR gene sequences. The TCRdist pipeline was used in a later analysis to assign CDR3 sequences and most-parsimonious VDJ recombination scenarios. In a later analysis, every TCR beta chain was defined by the combination of its CDR3 amino acid sequence and its V-gene family, and reads without a unique V-gene family were dropped. To address suspected cross-contamination and a sequencing artifact, a later analysis removed 550 to 750 highly shared, low-generation-probability nucleotide sequences. For each public chain, a later analysis derived a clonal expansion index from normalized ranks of inferred template counts within each repertoire. A later analysis computed generation probabilities with a VDJ recombination model fitted to out-of-frame rearrangements, and checked the results against IGoR. A later analysis scored TCR-TCR, TCR-HLA and TCR-CMV co-occurrence with hypergeometric tests, applying a repertoire-size bias correction to TCR pairs. To estimate false discovery rates, a later analysis permuted the HLA or CMV assignments 20 times. In a later analysis, co-occurring TCRs were grouped using DBSCAN, with TCRdist sequence similarity added in when clustering inside HLA-allele-positive subsets. Co-occurrence clustering excluded repertoires with fewer than 30,000 or more than 120,000 public chains, plus five with anomalous nucleotide sharing. TCRdb re-hosts the immuneACCESS table, in-frame sequences only. Its copies lack some clones; in the studies checked, an unresolved V gene accounts for under half of them, and the cause for the rest is not known. That table is the source of V, J and clone size, and D and trimming were worked out from the DNA. The sample table shows 80,000 to 100,000 clones, and approximately 80% are seen once. Under 4.5% of the sample belongs to the ten largest clones.

As for this clone: What antigen it recognizes has not been identified. Per-base qualities were not stored, and no clone one base away is much larger.

The cohort comprised around 690 healthy bone marrow donors. Cohort members were all nominally healthy when sampled, although unrecorded immune exposures were likely present. The donor tested CMV seropositive, placing the donor among the roughly 270 seropositive members of the cohort. Each donor provided a peripheral blood sample, and peripheral blood mononuclear cells were used for TCR beta sequencing. The Qiagen DNeasy Blood Extraction Kit was used to extract genomic DNA from the blood cell samples. The CDR3 goes from the cysteine to the phenylalanine over 14 residues. The CDR3 DNA has 42 bases and is translated from base 1. V is shortened by 0 bases, J by 7 bases, and the region joining them spans 13 bases. The germline V gene specifies SGHDT as CDR1 and YYEEEE as CDR2.

The rearrangement joined TRBV5-6 to TRBJ1-2; a tentative D match to TRBD1 spans 5 bases. This receptor was taken from a female donor in good health and CMV-seropositive. The source material was PBMCs. The base sequence is TGTGCCAGCAGCTTGGCCAGGGTAGGCTCTGGCTACACCTTC. The translation is CASSLARVGSGYTF.